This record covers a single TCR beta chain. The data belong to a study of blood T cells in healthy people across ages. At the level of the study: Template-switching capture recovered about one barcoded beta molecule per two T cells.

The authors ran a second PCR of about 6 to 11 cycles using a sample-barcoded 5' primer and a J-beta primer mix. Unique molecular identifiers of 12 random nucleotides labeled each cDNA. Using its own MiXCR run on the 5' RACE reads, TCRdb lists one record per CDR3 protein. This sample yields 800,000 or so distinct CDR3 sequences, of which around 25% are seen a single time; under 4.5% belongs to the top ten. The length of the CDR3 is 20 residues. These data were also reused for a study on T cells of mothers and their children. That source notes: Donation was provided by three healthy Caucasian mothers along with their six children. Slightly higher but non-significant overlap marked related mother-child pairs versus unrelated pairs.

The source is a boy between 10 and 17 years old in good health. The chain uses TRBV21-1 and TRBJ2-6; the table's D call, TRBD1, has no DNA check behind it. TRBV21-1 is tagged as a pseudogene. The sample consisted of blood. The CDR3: CASSKLAQGQGKDGANVLTF. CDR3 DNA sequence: TGTGCCAGCAGCAAATTGGCGCAAGGGCAGGGGAAGGATGGGGCCAACGTCCTGACTTTC.